This T cell receptor beta chain came from a study of Graves' ophthalmopathy and Graves' hyperthyroidism. On the study more broadly: Stable hyperthyroidism referred to disease that showed no ophthalmopathy within 18 months of follow-up.

RNA served as the template for amplifying TCR beta CDR3 regions. RT-PCR was first run with HTBI primers, then multiplex PCR in a second round. TCRdb fed the multiplex PCR reads into MiXCR, producing one record per CDR3 protein. Altogether more than 1,000,000 distinct CDR3 sequences are present, roughly 35% being singletons, with the ten largest covering over 8.5%. Hyperthyroidism cases were recent diagnoses of under 2 months' duration in people aged 18 to 65. Study results and limitations: Sensitivity reached 70.59% and specificity 72% to 80% when the model predicted ophthalmopathy progression. Blood repertoires reportedly contained most expanded thyroid clonotypes above 0.001 frequency.

A note on this clonotype: Antigen unknown.

The sequenced sample was peripheral blood or thyroid tissue (not recorded which). This TCR came from an adult man with Graves' hyperthyroidism.

The CDR3 spells CASSYVKGAASPLHF. DNA of the CDR3: TGTGCCAGCAGTTACGTCAAGGGGGCCGCCTCACCCCTCCACTTT. The gene calls are TRBV6-2 or TRBV6-3 and TRBJ1-6; 7 bases fit TRBD1. Trimming cost V 2 bases and J 10 bases; bases outside gene matches: 8. The CDR3 loop spans 15 amino acids. The V gene's germline CDR1 is MNHEY and CDR2 SVGEGT.